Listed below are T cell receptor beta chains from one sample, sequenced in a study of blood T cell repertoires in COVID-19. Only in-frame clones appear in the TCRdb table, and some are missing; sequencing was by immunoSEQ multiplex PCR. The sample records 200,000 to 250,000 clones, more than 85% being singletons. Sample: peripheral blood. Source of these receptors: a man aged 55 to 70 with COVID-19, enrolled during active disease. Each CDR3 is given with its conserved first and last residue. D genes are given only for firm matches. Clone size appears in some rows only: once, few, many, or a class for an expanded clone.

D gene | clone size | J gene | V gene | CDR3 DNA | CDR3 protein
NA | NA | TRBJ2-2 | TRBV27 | TGTGCCAGCAGTTTTTACGACAGGGAGCTGTTTTTT | CASSFYDRELFF
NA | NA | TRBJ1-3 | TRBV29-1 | TGCAGCGGAACTGAACTCTCTGGAAACACCATATATTTT | CSGTELSGNTIYF
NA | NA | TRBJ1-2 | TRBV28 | TGTGCCAGCAGTTCGCGGGGGGGTGGTGGCTACACCTTC | CASSSRGGGGYTF
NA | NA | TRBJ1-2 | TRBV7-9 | TGTGCCAGCAGCTTAGAGGGGCCTAGGGATGGCTACACCTTC | CASSLEGPRDGYTF
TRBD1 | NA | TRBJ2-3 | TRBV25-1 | TGTGCCAGCAGTAACGACAGGGGGACGCGCGATACGCAGTATTTT | CASSNDRGTRDTQYF
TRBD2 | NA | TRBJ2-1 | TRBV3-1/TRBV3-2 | TGTGCCAGCAGCCAAGATCGACTAGCAGCTTACAATGAGCAGTTCTTC | CASSQDRLAAYNEQFF
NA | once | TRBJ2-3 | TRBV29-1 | TGCAGCCTTCCCACAGGGAACGCAGATACGCAGTATTTT | CSLPTGNADTQYF
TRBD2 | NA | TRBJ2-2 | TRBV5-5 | TGTGCCAGCAGTCCCGTTCCTAGTAGGGCGGGAGGGCCTGCCGGGGAGCTGTTTTTT | CASSPVPSRAGGPAGELFF
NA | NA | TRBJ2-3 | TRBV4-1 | TGCGCCAGCAGCACAGGAGAGCACACAGATACGCAGTATTTT | CASSTGEHTDTQYF
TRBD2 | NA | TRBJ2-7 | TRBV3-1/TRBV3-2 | TGTGCCAGCGGAACTAGCGGGGGGGCGTACGAGCAGTACTTC | CASGTSGGAYEQYF
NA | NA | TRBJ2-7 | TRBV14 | TGTGCCAGCAGCCCCGCCGGAGGGCGGGAGCAGTACTTC | CASSPAGGREQYF
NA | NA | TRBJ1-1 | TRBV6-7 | TGTGCCAGCAGTTACTCGAGACAGAACACTGAAGCTTTCTTT | CASSYSRQNTEAFF
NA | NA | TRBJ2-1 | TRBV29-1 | TGCAGCGCCGATCGCCCCCAGGGTGAGCAGTTCTTC | CSADRPQGEQFF
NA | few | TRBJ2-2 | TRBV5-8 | TGTGCCAGCAGCTGGACAGTGACGAACACCGGGGAGCTGTTTTTT | CASSWTVTNTGELFF
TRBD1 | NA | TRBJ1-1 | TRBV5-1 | TGCGCCAGCAGCACGGGACCCGGGACAGGGTACACTGAAGCTTTCTTT | CASSTGPGTGYTEAFF
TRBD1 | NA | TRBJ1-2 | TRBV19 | TGTGCCAGCTCTTCGGGACAGGGGGTGAACTATGGCTACACCTTC | CASSSGQGVNYGYTF
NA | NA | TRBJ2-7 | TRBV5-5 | TGTGCCAGCAGCTTGGGGCAGCCCTCGGGGGTGCAGTACTTC | CASSLGQPSGVQYF
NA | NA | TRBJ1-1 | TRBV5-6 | TGTGCCAGCAGCTTGACCTCGGGAGCCCGGGCTTTCTTT | CASSLTSGARAFF
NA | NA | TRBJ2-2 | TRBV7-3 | TGTGCCAGCAGCTCCCGGCGGGCCGAGAACACCGGGGAGCTGTTTTTT | CASSSRRAENTGELFF
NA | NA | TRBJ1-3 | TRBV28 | TGTGCCAGCAGCCCAGGAAACACCATATATTTT | CASSPGNTIYF
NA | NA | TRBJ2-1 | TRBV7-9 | TGTGCCAGCAGCTCAACTTTAAATCGCCTCTCCAATGAGCAGTTCTTC | CASSSTLNRLSNEQFF
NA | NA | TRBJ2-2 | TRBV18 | TGTGCCAGCTCACCAGATTCGCCAGGGCTGGAGCTGTTTTTT | CASSPDSPGLELFF
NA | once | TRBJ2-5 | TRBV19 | TGTGCCAGTAGCCAGGGGGGTCCGGAGACCCAGTACTTC | CASSQGGPETQYF
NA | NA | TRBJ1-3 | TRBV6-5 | TGTGCCAGCAGTTCTCGAGGACAGAAGAGAAACACCATATATTTT | CASSSRGQKRNTIYF
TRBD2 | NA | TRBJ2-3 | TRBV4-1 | TGCGCCAGCAGCCATCCTGGGACTAGCGGGGGGAAAGATACGCAGTATTTT | CASSHPGTSGGKDTQYF
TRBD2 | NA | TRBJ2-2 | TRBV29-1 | TGCAGCGTTGAATCCGGGAGGGTGAACACCGGGGAGCTGTTTTTT | CSVESGRVNTGELFF
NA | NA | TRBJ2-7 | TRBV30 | TGTGCCTGGAGTAAACTAGGTCCAACTTACGAGCAGTACTTC | CAWSKLGPTYEQYF
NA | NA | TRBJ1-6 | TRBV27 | TGTGCCAGCGCTCTTATGGGGGGGGATTCACCCCTCCACTTT | CASALMGGDSPLHF
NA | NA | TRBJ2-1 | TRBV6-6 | TGTGCCAGCAGTTACTCCCCAGGGGCAGGGGATGAGCAGTTCTTC | CASSYSPGAGDEQFF
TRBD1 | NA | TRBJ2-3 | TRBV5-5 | TGTGCCAGCAGCCCCCGACAGGGGGCAACAGATACGCAGTATTTT | CASSPRQGATDTQYF
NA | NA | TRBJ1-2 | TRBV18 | TGTGCCAGCTCAACTCAACAAACCGGAGCGAACTCTGTTGGCTACACCTTC | CASSTQQTGANSVGYTF
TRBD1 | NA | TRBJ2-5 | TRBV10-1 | TGCGCCAGCAGCGCTCAACAGGGGCGCGTGGAGACCCAGTACTTC | CASSAQQGRVETQYF
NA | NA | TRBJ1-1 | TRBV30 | TGTGCCTGGAGTCCGGGACATAGGAACACTGAAGCTTTCTTT | CAWSPGHRNTEAFF
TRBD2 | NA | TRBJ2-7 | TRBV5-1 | TGCGCCAGCAGCTTGGGGGCTAGCGGGACTTACGAGCAGTACTTC | CASSLGASGTYEQYF
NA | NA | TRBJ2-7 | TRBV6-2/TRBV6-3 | TGTGCCAGCAGCCCCCGGAGGCACGAGCAGTACTTC | CASSPRRHEQYF
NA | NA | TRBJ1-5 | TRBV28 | TGTGCCAGCAGTTCCGGGACACCCCAGCCCCAGCATTTT | CASSSGTPQPQHF
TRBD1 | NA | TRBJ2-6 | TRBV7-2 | TGTGCCAGCAGCGCGCCGGGACAGGGGTCCGGGGCCAACGTCCTGACTTTC | CASSAPGQGSGANVLTF
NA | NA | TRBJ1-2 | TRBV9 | TGTGCCAGCAGCGTAGGGTCGGGTAACTATGGCTACACCTTC | CASSVGSGNYGYTF
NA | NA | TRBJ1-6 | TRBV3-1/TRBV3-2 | TGTGCCAGCAGCCAAGGTTCTAAAACCTCACCCCTCCACTTT | CASSQGSKTSPLHF
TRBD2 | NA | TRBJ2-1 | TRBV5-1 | TGCGCCAGCAGTTTCGGGGGGGCCGCCTTTAATGAGCAGTTCTTC | CASSFGGAAFNEQFF
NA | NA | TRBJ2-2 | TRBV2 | TGTGCCAGCAGACTCACAGGGTCGAACACCGGGGAGCTGTTTTTT | CASRLTGSNTGELFF